A single sample gave rise to the 29 T cell receptor beta chains below, sequenced in a study of blood T cell repertoires in COVID-19. TCRdb keeps only in-frame clones here, not all; method: immunoSEQ multiplex PCR. The sample carries about 250,000 clones, approximately 80% recorded once. The sample was peripheral blood. The origin of the receptors is a man at least 80 years old with acute or convalescent COVID-19.

V is TRBV5-1 and J is TRBJ2-4; D possibly corresponds to TRBD1 (5 bases). This CDR3 comprises 13 residues. Germline-derived CDR1 and CDR2 are SGHRS and YFSETQ. Trimming took off 4 bases at V and 11 bases at J, with 16 bases between the two ends. This CDR3 reads CASSEAERGLQYF. The CDR3 region has the DNA TGCGCCAGCAGCGAAGCAGAAAGGGGTCTTCAGTACTTC. Full variable domain (missing parts from reference TRBV5-1 and TRBJ2-4): KAGVTQTPRYLIKTRGQQVTLSCSPISGHRSVSWYQQTPGQGLQFLFEYFSETQRNKGNFPGRFSGRQFSNSRSEMNVSTLELGDSALYLCASSEAERGLQYFGAGTRLSVL.

This clone was seen just once. The chain couples TRBV5-1 to TRBJ1-4; D unresolved. There are 15 residues in the CDR3. In germline, CDR1 is SGHRS, CDR2 YFSETQ. V was pared by 3 bases and J by 3 bases, with 12 bases between. CDR3 nucleotides: TGCGCCAGCAGCTCCGACACTGCAGCTAATGAAAAACTGTTTTTT. It yields the protein CASSSDTAANEKLFF. The variable domain in full, completed from reference TRBV5-1 and TRBJ1-4, reads KAGVTQTPRYLIKTRGQQVTLSCSPISGHRSVSWYQQTPGQGLQFLFEYFSETQRNKGNFPGRFSGRQFSNSRSEMNVSTLELGDSALYLCASSSDTAANEKLFFGSGTQLSVL.

The chain joins TRBV2 to TRBJ1-1; D gene unclear. The length of the CDR3 is 14 residues. The V gene's germline CDR1 is SNHLY and CDR2 FYNNEI. V gave up 3 bases and J gave up 1 base, with 9 bases separating them. The CDR3 DNA is TGTGCCAGCAGTGAGCTTGGAGGGAACACTGAAGCTTTCTTT. Translation gives CASSELGGNTEAFF.

The V and J genes are TRBV5-1 and TRBJ2-3; 10 nucleotides align to TRBD2. CDR1 is SGHRS, CDR2 YFSETQ, per germline. The CDR3 length is 17 residues. Losses at the gene ends were 3 bases for V and 0 bases for J; bases not matched to a gene: 7. CDR3 nucleotides: TGCGCCAGCAGCTCGGGACTAGCGCGTTCTAGCACAGATACGCAGTATTTT. Its translation: CASSSGLARSSTDTQYF.

The rearrangement joins TRBV7-2 to TRBJ1-4; 10 nucleotides line up with TRBD1. Germline lookup yields CDR1 SGHTA and CDR2 FQGNSA. The CDR3 totals 18 residues. Trimming removed 5 bases from V and 8 bases from J; junction bases left unmatched: 17. The CDR3 coding sequence is TGTGCCAGCAGCCTAGGGGACAGGGGTCGAAGGAGGCGGGAAAAACTGTTTTTT. Its protein is CASSLGDRGRRRREKLFF.

The V and J genes are TRBV7-8 and TRBJ1-1; the match to TRBD1 covers 11 bases. This CDR3 contains 15 residues. J lost 11 bases, V lost 3 bases, and 11 bases had no gene match. Germline values: CDR1 SGHVS, CDR2 FQNEAQ. The CDR3 reads CASSFRTGQGVVAFF. The CDR3 DNA reads as TGTGCCAGCAGCTTTCGAACGGGACAGGGGGTTGTTGCTTTCTTT.

This clone was detected ten times or more. The chain carries TRBV5-6 and TRBJ2-1; D perhaps matches TRBD2 (5 bases). The germline V gene encodes CDR1 SGHDT and CDR2 YYEEEE. This CDR3 has 15 amino acids. Trimming removed 0 bases at V and 0 bases at J, with 7 bases between. DNA of the CDR3: TGTGCCAGCAGCTTGGGCGGGTTCTCCTACAATGAGCAGTTCTTC. As protein: CASSLGGFSYNEQFF.

This rearrangement joins TRBV10-3 to TRBJ2-7; D possibly corresponds to TRBD2 (5 bases). Germline CDR1 is ENHRY and CDR2 is SYGVKD. The CDR3 runs 13 residues. Trimming took 3 bases from V and 3 from J, leaving 9 bases between them. This chain's CDR3 is CAISDEGHYEQYF. The CDR3 DNA follows: TGTGCCATCAGTGATGAGGGCCACTACGAGCAGTACTTC.

CDR3 bases: TGCGCCAGCAGCCCGGACAGGGGGCTCTATGGCTACACCTTC. Protein: CASSPDRGLYGYTF. The gene calls are TRBV4-1 and TRBJ1-2; TRBD1 matches at 11 bases. Germline CDR1 is MGHRA and CDR2 is YSYEKL. Trimming took 4 bases from V and 4 from J; bases not matched to a gene: 2. CDR3 length: 14 amino acids.

The rearrangement uses TRBV6-1 and TRBJ2-2; TRBD2 aligns across 10 bases. CDR1 and CDR2 from the germline V gene are MNHNS and SASEGT. V dropped 3 bases and J dropped 6; count of bases not matched to a gene: 1. CDR3 size: 14 residues. CDR3 amino acids: CASSELAGAGELFF. The CDR3 nucleotides are TGTGCCAGCAGTGAGCTAGCGGGGGCCGGGGAGCTGTTTTTT.

This chain joins TRBV5-1 and TRBJ2-1; D uncertain. The CDR3 extends over 12 amino acids. The germline V gene has CDR1 SGHRS and CDR2 YFSETQ. Deletions cut 0 bases from V and 8 bases from J, with 6 bases between. As DNA, the CDR3 is TGCGCCAGCAGCTTGGCCTTTTATGAGCAGTTCTTC. This sequence encodes CASSLAFYEQFF. The whole variable domain, filled in from reference TRBV5-1 and TRBJ2-1, reads KAGVTQTPRYLIKTRGQQVTLSCSPISGHRSVSWYQQTPGQGLQFLFEYFSETQRNKGNFPGRFSGRQFSNSRSEMNVSTLELGDSALYLCASSLAFYEQFFGPGTRLTVL.

The V and J genes are TRBV3-1 (or the pseudogene TRBV3-2) and TRBJ1-6, with D uncertain. In germline, CDR1 is LGHDT, CDR2 YNNKEL (reference sequence). The V and J ends lost 4 bases and 5 bases respectively, with 15 bases between them. The CDR3 covers 16 residues. CDR3 protein: CASSRHENIDNSPLHF. Here the CDR3 DNA reads TGTGCCAGCAGCCGACATGAGAACATTGATAATTCACCCCTCCACTTT.

The V and J genes are TRBV27 and TRBJ2-7; D may be TRBD2 (5 bases). This CDR3 spans 15 amino acids. From germline, CDR1 is MNHEY and CDR2 SMNVEV (reference sequence). V lost 6 bases and J 0 bases, leaving 15 bases between the germline ends. The CDR3 region is CASSSPSGSSYEQYF. The CDR3 DNA follows: TGTGCCAGCAGCTCCCCCTCGGGGAGCTCCTACGAGCAGTACTTC.

V gene TRBV5-1 combines with J gene TRBJ2-1, with 10 nucleotides matching TRBD2. The germline CDR1 and CDR2 sequences are SGHRS and YFSETQ. J was trimmed by 7 bases and V by 3 bases; bases with no gene match: 7. There are 15 residues in the CDR3. The CDR3 DNA sequence: TGCGCCAGCAGCTCCAGCGGGGGGGCTAGTAATGAGCAGTTCTTC. Protein sequence: CASSSSGGASNEQFF.

This clone was seen a handful of times. This chain uses TRBV18 with TRBJ1-2; 8 positions match TRBD1. J gave up 4 bases and V 5 bases, and 3 bases lay outside the gene matches. Germline CDR1 is KGHSH and CDR2 is LQKENI. The CDR3 covers 13 residues. Written as DNA, the CDR3 is TGTGCCAGCTCAGGACAGGGCGTCTATGGCTACACCTTC. Its translation: CASSGQGVYGYTF.

The chain employs TRBV30 and TRBJ2-7, with D possibly being TRBD1 (5 bases). Between the trimmed V and J ends, which lost 0 bases and 0 bases, there was a span of 12 bases. The germline V gene has CDR1 GTSNPN and CDR2 SVGIG (reference sequence). This CDR3 is built from 15 residues. CDR3 sequence reads: CAWSVRQHISYEQYF. In DNA, the CDR3 is TGTGCCTGGAGTGTACGACAGCACATCTCCTACGAGCAGTACTTC.

V and J are TRBV7-8 and TRBJ2-1; D uncertain. The V end was cut by 5 bases, the J end by 8 bases, with 13 bases between. The CDR3 runs to 13 residues. Germline assignment: CDR1 SGHVS and CDR2 FQNEAQ. CDR3 bases: TGTGCCAGCAGCCGAGGCCAGGTGGATGAGCAGTTCTTC. This sequence encodes CASSRGQVDEQFF.

V is TRBV3-1 (or the pseudogene TRBV3-2) and J is TRBJ2-1; 9 bases line up with TRBD2. From germline, CDR1 is LGHDT and CDR2 YNNKEL (reference sequence). The CDR3 totals 11 residues. Trimming removed 6 bases from V and 10 bases from J; junction bases left unmatched: 1. DNA for the CDR3: TGTGCCAGCAGGCTAGCGGGAGAGCAGTTCTTC. Translated, it gives CASRLAGEQFF.

This chain links TRBV5-1 with TRBJ2-3, with D possibly TRBD1 on 5 matching bases. V gave up 0 bases and J gave up 8 bases, with 7 bases separating them. Germline-derived CDR1 and CDR2 are SGHRS and YFSETQ. CDR3 length: 12 residues. The chain's CDR3 is CASSLEGVTQYF. The CDR3 bases are TGCGCCAGCAGCTTGGAAGGGGTTACGCAGTATTTT.

The rearrangement links TRBV3-1 (or the pseudogene TRBV3-2) to TRBJ2-2; 8 nucleotides line up with TRBD2. The junction had 7 bases not matched to a gene; V was cut back by 1 base and J by 6 bases. Germline V lookup: CDR1 LGHDT, CDR2 YNNKEL (reference sequence). The CDR3 contains 16 residues. The CDR3 region has the DNA TGTGCCAGCAGCCAAGCGAGCGGGAGAGGGTCCGGGGAGCTGTTTTTT. Translation: CASSQASGRGSGELFF.

The V call is TRBV7-9, the J call TRBJ1-2, with 8 bases matching TRBD1. The junction had 7 bases not matched to a gene; V was cut back by 1 base and J by 0 bases. The CDR3 sequence is 17 residues long. Germline CDR1 and CDR2: SEHNR and FQNEAQ (reference sequence). The CDR3: CASSLDGDRSTNYGYTF. DNA of the CDR3: TGTGCCAGCAGCTTAGATGGGGACAGGTCTACTAACTATGGCTACACCTTC.

The chain is built from TRBV7-3 and TRBJ2-1; D remains unclear. The germline gives CDR1 SGHTA, CDR2 FQGTGA. V dropped 1 base and J dropped 0 bases, with 10 bases sitting between them. The CDR3 runs 16 residues. The CDR3 here is CASSLSVPSSYNEQFF. The CDR3 DNA sequence: TGTGCCAGCAGCTTAAGCGTCCCGAGCTCCTACAATGAGCAGTTCTTC.

V is TRBV4-1 and J is TRBJ1-5; weak D call: TRBD1 (5 bases). This CDR3 comprises 17 residues. Per the germline V gene, CDR1 is MGHRA and CDR2 is YSYEKL. V lost 1 base and J lost 3, with 16 bases in between. The CDR3 here is CASSQAPFTGINQPQHF. Here the CDR3 DNA reads TGCGCCAGCAGCCAAGCACCCTTTACAGGAATCAATCAGCCCCAGCATTTT.

CDR3 sequence (DNA): TGCGCCAGCAGCCGGGGAGGGATCACTGAAGCTTTCTTT. Translating it yields CASSRGGITEAFF. This chain uses TRBV4-1 with TRBJ1-1, with D unresolved. Germline V gene sequence: CDR1 MGHRA, CDR2 YSYEKL. The CDR3 length is 13 residues. Deletions cut 4 bases from V and 4 bases from J, with 10 bases between.

The chain is built from TRBV27 and TRBJ2-4; TRBD1 matches 9 bases. Germline V gene data show CDR1 as MNHEY and CDR2 as SMNVEV (reference sequence). The CDR3 is made up of 13 amino acids. The ends lost 4 bases at V and 12 bases at J; junction bases unmatched: 7. The CDR3: CASSSRDRATQYF. The CDR3 nucleotides are TGTGCCAGCAGTTCCCGGGACAGGGCTACTCAGTACTTC.

V and J are TRBV6-5 and TRBJ2-7, with TRBD1 identical over 7 bases. The CDR3 totals 16 residues. Germline CDR1 and CDR2: MNHEY and SVGAGI. The V gene end was trimmed by 0 bases and the J gene end by 6 bases; junction bases not matched to a gene: 11. The CDR3 here is CASSYSRTGLRGEQYF. DNA of the CDR3: TGTGCCAGCAGTTACTCCCGGACAGGCCTTCGGGGCGAGCAGTACTTC.

DNA for the CDR3: TGCGCCAGCAGCTTGGCGGGACAGTCCCATCAGCCCCAGCATTTT. Amino acids: CASSLAGQSHQPQHF. The chain combines TRBV5-1 with TRBJ1-5, with 7 nucleotides matching TRBD1. This CDR3 is built from 15 residues. With 0 bases clipped from V and 5 bases from J, the junction kept 5 bases outside the gene matches. Germline V gives CDR1 SGHRS, CDR2 YFSETQ. The variable domain in full, with the rest retrieved from reference TRBV5-1 and TRBJ1-5, is KAGVTQTPRYLIKTRGQQVTLSCSPISGHRSVSWYQQTPGQGLQFLFEYFSETQRNKGNFPGRFSGRQFSNSRSEMNVSTLELGDSALYLCASSLAGQSHQPQHFGDGTRLSIL.

V is TRBV24-1 and J is TRBJ2-2; a weak D match, TRBD1 (6 bases). The CDR3 length is 18 residues. Looked up from germline, CDR1 is KGHDR and CDR2 is SFDVKD. V was shortened by 6 bases and J by 0 bases, with 19 bases between the two germline ends. The CDR3: CATSSPTGTPANTGELFF. CDR3 bases: TGTGCCACCAGTTCGCCGACAGGCACCCCCGCGAACACCGGGGAGCTGTTTTTT.

CDR3 coding DNA: TGTGCCAGTAGTACCGGTGGACAGGGGGCGCGTCTGACTTTCTTT. This sequence encodes CASSTGGQGARLTFF. V gene TRBV19 combines with J gene TRBJ1-1; 11 bases are a match to TRBD1. The V gene's germline CDR1 is LNHDA and CDR2 SQIVND (reference sequence). The J segment lost 12 bases and the V segment lost 4 bases, leaving 13 bases of the junction unmatched. The CDR3 contains 15 residues.